The 20 T cell receptor beta chains below all came from one sample that was sequenced in a study of human T cells and chemical hapten exposure. From whole blood left unfractionated, total RNA was extracted. Unique molecular identifiers were attached to individual cDNA molecules during library preparation. Each CDR3 protein is one row after TCRdb ran MiXCR on the reads. The table includes around 120,000 distinct CDR3 sequences, around 8.5% detected once. Sequenced input: whole blood. The receptors stem from a human donor in good health. Some clones in this sample may be carry-over from other donors' samples.

The chain is built from TRBV5-1 and TRBJ2-1, with 8 bases fitting TRBD2. V was clipped by 6 bases and J by 4 bases; unmatched bases: 9. There are 15 residues in the CDR3. Looked up from germline, CDR1 is SGHRS and CDR2 is YFSETQ. The CDR3 reads CASNPQASGYNEQFF. The CDR3 DNA sequence: TGCGCCAGCAACCCCCAGGCTAGCGGGTACAATGAGCAGTTCTTC.

The chain has TRBV6-2 or TRBV6-3 and TRBJ2-5, with D unclear. Trimming cost V 6 bases and J 2 bases, with 10 bases left between them. The CDR3 sequence is 13 residues long. Germline lookup yields CDR1 MNHEY and CDR2 SVGEGT. The CDR3 here is CASRAYDQETQYF. The DNA for the CDR3 is TGTGCCAGCAGAGCCTACGATCAAGAGACCCAGTACTTC.

The V gene is TRBV20-1, the J gene TRBJ1-5; D possibly corresponds to TRBD1 (6 bases). V was trimmed by 5 bases and J by 0 bases, leaving 17 bases between them. Germline lookup yields CDR1 DFQATT and CDR2 SNEGSKA (reference sequence). This CDR3 comprises 16 residues. The CDR3: CSAPGGGHLSNQPQHF. In nucleotides, the CDR3 is TGCAGTGCTCCTGGTGGGGGACACCTTAGCAATCAGCCCCAGCATTTT.

This clonotype was found many times. The chain employs TRBV10-3 and TRBJ1-1, with 10 bases fitting TRBD1. V shed 0 bases and J 4 bases; nucleotides not matched to a gene: 20. Germline V gives CDR1 ENHRY, CDR2 SYGVKD. This CDR3 region has 21 residues. CDR3 in amino acids: CAISESLTAISDRGPGTEAFF. The CDR3 DNA sequence: TGTGCCATCAGTGAGTCGTTAACTGCCATATCAGACAGGGGGCCGGGCACTGAAGCTTTCTTT.

V is TRBV6-1 and J is TRBJ1-2, with 7 bases aligning to TRBD1. V gave up 7 bases and J gave up 3 bases; unmatched junction bases: 8. Germline V gives CDR1 MNHNS, CDR2 SASEGT. This CDR3 is 14 amino acids long. CDR3 in amino acids: CASTRAGGDYGYTF. The CDR3 nucleotides read TGTGCCAGCACCCGGGCAGGGGGGGACTATGGCTACACCTTC.

The rearrangement joins TRBV10-3 to TRBJ2-3, with 9 bases lining up with TRBD2. The ends lost 0 bases at V and 4 bases at J; junction bases unmatched: 2. CDR1 ENHRY and CDR2 SYGVKD come from the germline V gene. The CDR3 totals 15 residues. The CDR3 DNA follows: TGTGCCATCAGTGAGTCGCGGGGGGGCTCAGATACGCAGTATTTT. Amino acids: CAISESRGGSDTQYF.

This clonotype was seen more than once but under ten times. V gene TRBV5-1 combines with J gene TRBJ2-7, with D possibly being TRBD2 (6 bases). Germline-derived CDR1 and CDR2 are SGHRS and YFSETQ. The V and J ends lost 0 bases and 3 bases respectively, with 13 bases between them. The CDR3 consists of 15 residues. CDR3 DNA sequence: TGCGCCAGCAGCTTGGGTTCGGGAGAGGGCTACGAGCAGTACTTC. This gives the protein CASSLGSGEGYEQYF. The full variable domain, in which reference TRBV5-1 and TRBJ2-7 provide the parts outside the CDR3, is KAGVTQTPRYLIKTRGQQVTLSCSPISGHRSVSWYQQTPGQGLQFLFEYFSETQRNKGNFPGRFSGRQFSNSRSEMNVSTLELGDSALYLCASSLGSGEGYEQYFGPGTRLTVT.

Ten or more counts support this clonotype. CDR3 sequence reads: CASSFSGPTKTQYF. The CDR3 DNA follows: TGTGCCAGCAGTTTTTCGGGGCCCACTAAGACCCAGTACTTC. The chain uses TRBV12-3 or TRBV12-4 and TRBJ2-5; either TRBD1 or TRBD2 may supply D (5 bases each). The length of the CDR3 is 14 residues. The V and J ends lost 3 bases and 6 bases respectively, with 14 bases between them.

CDR3 in amino acids: CASSEGGYEQYF. CDR3 nucleotides: TGCGCCAGCAGTGAAGGGGGGTACGAGCAGTACTTC. The chain links TRBV10-2 to TRBJ2-7, with D perhaps assigned TRBD1 or TRBD2 (6 bases each). V shed 3 bases and J shed 4 bases, with 7 bases lying between them. CDR1 WSHSY and CDR2 SAAADI come from the germline V gene. The CDR3 totals 12 residues.

The chain uses TRBV29-1 and TRBJ1-1; 9 bases line up with TRBD1. V shed 6 bases, J shed 7 bases, and the junction held 9 bases outside the gene matches. Germline V gene lookup returns CDR1 SQVTM and CDR2 ANQGSEA. The CDR3 spans 13 residues. CDR3 DNA sequence: TGCAGCGTCCTAACGGGACAGGGAAATGAAGCTTTCTTT. The encoded protein is CSVLTGQGNEAFF. Full variable domain (remainder filled in from reference TRBV29-1 and TRBJ1-1): SAVISQKPSRDICQRGTSLTIQCQVDSQVTMMFWYRQQPGQSLTLIATANQGSEATYESGFVIDKFPISRPNLTFSTLTVSNMSPEDSSIYLCSVLTGQGNEAFFGQGTRLTVV.

The gene calls are TRBV12-3 or TRBV12-4 and TRBJ1-1; TRBD1 agrees at 7 bases. Trimming cost V 10 bases and J 0 bases; bases outside gene matches: 8. The CDR3 extends over 14 amino acids. CDR3 in amino acids: CATLGQAMNTEAFF. The CDR3 DNA reads as TGTGCCACCCTAGGACAGGCCATGAACACTGAAGCTTTCTTT.

This clonotype has more than one count but fewer than ten. This rearrangement joins TRBV5-1 to TRBJ2-3; TRBD2 matches 14 bases. The CDR3 runs to 16 residues. V lost 9 bases to trimming and J lost 2 bases; unmatched junction nucleotides: 8. Germline V CDR1 and CDR2: SGHRS, YFSETQ. This chain's CDR3 is CATGTSGSGDTDTQYF. In nucleotides, the CDR3 is TGCGCCACCGGGACTAGCGGGAGTGGAGACACAGATACGCAGTATTTT.

This clonotype was observed many times. This chain uses TRBV12-3 or TRBV12-4 with TRBJ1-6; a possible D gene is TRBD1 (5 bases). V dropped 2 bases and J dropped 10 bases, with 15 bases sitting between them. This CDR3 has 15 amino acids. The CDR3 DNA follows: TGTGCCAGCAGTTTACGGGACCCAAAGGACTCACCCCTCCACTTT. Its translation: CASSLRDPKDSPLHF.

V usage is TRBV4-2 and J usage is TRBJ2-1, with 9 bases that match TRBD1. The CDR3 has 17 amino acids. CDR1 and CDR2 (germline): LGHNA, YNFKEQ. V trimming: 3 bases; J trimming: 5 bases; junction bases outside the gene matches: 11. CDR3 sequence (DNA): TGTGCCAGCAGCCAGGGATCCGGGACAGGGTACCACAATGAGCAGTTCTTC. Amino acid sequence: CASSQGSGTGYHNEQFF.

This chain joins TRBV20-1 and TRBJ2-1, with TRBD2 matching over 10 bases. Unmatched junction bases numbered 8, after V lost 0 bases and J lost 0 bases. Germline V gene sequence: CDR1 DFQATT, CDR2 SNEGSKA (reference sequence). The CDR3 extends over 18 amino acids. The CDR3 DNA sequence: TGCAGTGCTAGAGATGCGCTAGCGGGGGCCAGCTCCTACAATGAGCAGTTCTTC. Protein: CSARDALAGASSYNEQFF.

The chain employs TRBV7-2 and TRBJ2-3; 8 positions agree with TRBD2. Trimming at V came to 3 bases and at J to 1 base, leaving 6 bases not matched to a gene. The CDR3 length is 16 residues. Per germline, CDR1 SGHTA and CDR2 FQGNSA. Here the CDR3 reads CASSFAGRGGTDTQYF. As DNA, the CDR3 is TGTGCCAGCAGCTTCGCGGGGCGGGGGGGCACAGATACGCAGTATTTT.

This clonotype came up a few times. The chain uses TRBV20-1 and TRBJ2-5; D gene ambiguous. CDR3 length: 11 amino acids. The germline CDR1 and CDR2 sequences are DFQATT and SNEGSKA (reference sequence). Trimming took 4 bases from V and 3 from J, leaving 6 bases between them. The CDR3: CSATRKETQYF. For the CDR3, the DNA is TGCAGTGCTACCCGAAAAGAGACCCAGTACTTC.

The rearrangement joins TRBV6-4 to TRBJ2-3; 10 nucleotides align to TRBD2. CDR1 is MRHNA and CDR2 is SNTAGT in the germline V gene. This CDR3 has 15 residues. V trimming: 2 bases; J trimming: 2 bases; junction bases outside the gene matches: 1. Written as DNA, the CDR3 is TGTGCCAGCAGTGACAGCGGGGGGGCCACAGATACGCAGTATTTT. This gives the protein CASSDSGGATDTQYF.

This clonotype was found a few times. V gene TRBV10-3 combines with J gene TRBJ2-5; perhaps TRBD1 as D (6 bases). Trimming pared 4 bases from V and 5 bases from J, leaving 14 bases between. CDR3 length: 14 amino acids. CDR1 and CDR2 from the germline V gene are ENHRY and SYGVKD. DNA for the CDR3: TGTGCCATCAGTGCACAGGGCACCCAGGAGACCCAGTACTTC. Translated, it gives CAISAQGTQETQYF.

V is TRBV21-1 and J is TRBJ1-6; the table gives TRBD1 as D, unverified against the DNA. TRBV21-1 is a pseudogene segment. The CDR3 covers 17 residues. This CDR3 reads CASSKGGGPTYNSPLHF. In DNA, the CDR3 is TGTGCCAGCAGCAAAGGGGGGGGGCCAACCTATAATTCACCCCTCCACTTT.